One and the same sample provided the 9 T cell receptor beta chains below, sequenced in a study of T-cell memory formation after mild COVID-19. TCRdb re-derived calls from the 5' RACE reads in MiXCR, one entry per CDR3 protein. Of 300,000 to 350,000 distinct CDR3 sequences listed, more than 13% are singletons. The sequenced sample was PBMCs or a T cell subset sorted from them (not recorded which). These receptors were collected from a man aged 18 to 30 who had mild COVID-19 (a few samples of this study predate the infection). Cell type and time point are not known.

This chain joins TRBV5-1 and TRBJ2-1; either TRBD1 or TRBD2 may supply D (5 bases each). Germline V CDR1 and CDR2: SGHRS, YFSETQ. With 1 base removed from V and 4 bases from J, the gap between germline ends came to 12 bases. This CDR3 is 15 amino acids long. The CDR3 bases are TGCGCCAGCAGCTTGATGGGGGACGTTTACAATGAGCAGTTCTTC. Amino acid sequence: CASSLMGDVYNEQFF.

For the CDR3, the DNA is TGTGCCAGCAGCCAAGGGCGTAGGGGGCGGTGGGACTATGGCTACACCTTC. Protein: CASSQGRRGRWDYGYTF. The gene calls are TRBV3-1 and TRBJ1-2, with 7 bases lining up with TRBD1. V lost 1 base and J lost 3; bases outside the gene matches: 11. Germline CDR1 and CDR2: LGHDT and YNNKEL (reference sequence). CDR3 length equals 17 residues.

The rearrangement links TRBV5-1 to TRBJ2-4, with a tentative D call TRBD1 (6 bases). Trimming pared 7 bases from V and 0 bases from J, leaving 26 bases between. From germline, CDR1 is SGHRS and CDR2 YFSETQ. CDR3 length: 19 amino acids. In DNA form, the CDR3 reads TGCGCCAGCCCCGTCTGTGGGTCTAGGACAGACCGAGCCAAAAACATTCAGTACTTC. It is translated as CASPVCGSRTDRAKNIQYF.

This clonotype was seen a handful of times. The V call is TRBV28, the J call TRBJ1-5; weak D call: TRBD1 (5 bases). Per germline, CDR1 MDHEN and CDR2 SYDVKM. This CDR3 has 14 amino acids. Trimming stripped 7 bases from V and 6 bases from J, with 16 bases between. CDR3 coding DNA: TGTGCCAGCATCGAATTGGGGGGGACTCAGCCCCAGCATTTT. This encodes CASIELGGTQPQHF.

This chain joins TRBV5-1 and TRBJ2-6, with 7 nucleotides matching TRBD1. This CDR3 contains 18 residues. V lost 0 bases, J lost 1 base, and 7 bases stayed unmatched. CDR1 and CDR2 from the germline V gene are SGHRS and YFSETQ. The DNA of the CDR3 is TGCGCCAGCAGCTTGGCCCAGGGGGTTACTTCTGGGGCCAACGTCCTGACTTTC. This gives the protein CASSLAQGVTSGANVLTF.

This clonotype has a handful of counts. V is TRBV20-1 and J is TRBJ2-7; a possible D gene is TRBD1 (8 bases). Germline CDR1 is DFQATT and CDR2 is SNEGSKA (reference sequence). V dropped 1 base and J dropped 4 bases, with 17 bases sitting between them. The CDR3 has 15 amino acids. The CDR3, as DNA: TGCAGTGCTAGAGTAAAAGGACAGGGAGGGTACGAGCAGTACTTC. Amino acid sequence: CSARVKGQGGYEQYF.

This clonotype was found a few times. The rearrangement joins TRBV4-1 to TRBJ1-5; D unclear. The CDR3 is 17 residues long. The germline CDR1 and CDR2 sequences are MGHRA and YSYEKL. Trimming removed 1 base at V and 0 bases at J, with 13 bases between. The CDR3 DNA reads TGCGCCAGCAGCCAAGCCAACGGGAGATCTAGCAATCAGCCCCAGCATTTT. Translated: CASSQANGRSSNQPQHF.

There are a few counts of this clonotype. The V call is TRBV5-4, the J call TRBJ2-7; D possibly uses TRBD1 or TRBD2 (7 bases each). Germline assignment: CDR1 SGHNT and CDR2 YYREEE (reference sequence). V lost 4 bases and J lost 5, with 16 bases in between. There are 14 residues in the CDR3. This CDR3 reads CASSRRGGGDEQYF. CDR3 coding DNA: TGTGCCAGCAGCCGCCGGGGAGGGGGCGACGAGCAGTACTTC.

This clonotype was counted between two and nine times. The rearrangement uses TRBV9 and TRBJ2-1; 13 bases are shared with TRBD2. J was trimmed by 8 bases and V by 3 bases; bases with no gene match: 8. The germline V gene encodes CDR1 SGDLS and CDR2 YYNGEE. CDR3 length: 16 residues. The CDR3 sequence: CASSAKTSGGAHEQFF. In nucleotides, the CDR3 is TGTGCCAGCAGCGCAAAAACTAGCGGGGGGGCTCATGAGCAGTTCTTC.